Below, one TCR beta chain is given with its context. The data stem from a study of human T cells and chemical hapten exposure. Overall study: Sensitization involved placing 2% DPC onto an approximately 2 cm by approximately 2 cm region of upper inner arm skin.

Germline CDR1 is MDHEN and CDR2 is SYDVKM. The CDR3 consists of 15 residues. Trimming took off 4 bases at V and 3 bases at J, with 16 bases between the two ends. Separate cDNA molecules received unique molecular identifiers, which the library attached to them. Using its own MiXCR run on the RACE reads, TCRdb lists one record per CDR3 protein. The data contain some 250,000 distinct CDR3 sequences, 7.5% to 9% of them singletons. Time point specified: pre-sensitization, week 0. Noted treatment: therapeutic diphenylcyclopropenone sensitization with weekly scalp DPC. Someone pulled total RNA out of unfractionated whole blood.

The origin of this receptor is a man in his late teens or twenties with alopecia areata. Some clones in this sample may be carry-over from other donors' samples. The starting material was whole blood, obtained in connection with sensitization to the hapten diphenylcyclopropenone (DPC). J is TRBJ2-7 and V is TRBV28, with D perhaps matching TRBD1 (6 bases). CDR3 protein: CASSYAPGADYEQYF. Written as DNA, the CDR3 is TGTGCCAGCAGTTACGCTCCAGGGGCTGACTACGAGCAGTACTTC.